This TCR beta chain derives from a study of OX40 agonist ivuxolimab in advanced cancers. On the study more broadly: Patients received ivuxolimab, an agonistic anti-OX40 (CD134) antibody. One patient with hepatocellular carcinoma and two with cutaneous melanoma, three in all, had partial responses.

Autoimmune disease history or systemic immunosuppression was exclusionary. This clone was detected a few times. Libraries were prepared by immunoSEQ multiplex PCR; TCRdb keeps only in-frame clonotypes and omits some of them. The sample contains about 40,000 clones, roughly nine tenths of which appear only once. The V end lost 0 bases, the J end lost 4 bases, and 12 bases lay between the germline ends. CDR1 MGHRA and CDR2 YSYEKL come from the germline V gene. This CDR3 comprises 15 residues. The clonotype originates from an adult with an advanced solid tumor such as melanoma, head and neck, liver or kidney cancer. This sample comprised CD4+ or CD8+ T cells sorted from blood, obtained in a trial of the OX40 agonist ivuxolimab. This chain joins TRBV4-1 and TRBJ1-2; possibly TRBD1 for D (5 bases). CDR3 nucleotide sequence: TGCGCCAGCAGCCAAGATCAAGGGGATCCCTATGGCTACACCTTC. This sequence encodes CASSQDQGDPYGYTF.